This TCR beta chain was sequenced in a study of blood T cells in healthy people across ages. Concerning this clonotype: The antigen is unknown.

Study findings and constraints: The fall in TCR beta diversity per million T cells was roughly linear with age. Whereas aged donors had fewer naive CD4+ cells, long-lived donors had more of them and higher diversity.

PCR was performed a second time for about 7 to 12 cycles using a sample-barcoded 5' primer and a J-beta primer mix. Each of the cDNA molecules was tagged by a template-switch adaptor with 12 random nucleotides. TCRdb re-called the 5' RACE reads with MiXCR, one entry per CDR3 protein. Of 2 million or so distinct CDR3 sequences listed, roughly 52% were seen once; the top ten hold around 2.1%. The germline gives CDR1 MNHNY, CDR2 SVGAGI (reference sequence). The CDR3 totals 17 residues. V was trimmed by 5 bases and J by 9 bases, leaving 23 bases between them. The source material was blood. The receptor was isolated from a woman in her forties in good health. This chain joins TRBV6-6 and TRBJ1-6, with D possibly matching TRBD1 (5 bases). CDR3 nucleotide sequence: TGTGCCAGCAGTCGTGGCAGGGAATCGGGTCTGAGTTCACCCCTCCACTTT. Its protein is CASSRGRESGLSSPLHF.